The T cell receptor (beta chain) described here comes from a study of cytomegalovirus exposure and HLA in healthy donors. After removal of 4 bases from V and 4 bases from J, the junction contained 6 bases not matched to a gene. Germline CDR1 reads SGHRS; CDR2 reads YFSETQ. The CDR3 has 14 residues. It was with 60 Vbeta and 13 Jbeta primers that the PCR ran. Data came from immunoSEQ multiplex PCR; TCRdb stores just in-frame clones and leaves some out. The sample consists of around 190,000 clones, roughly 86% of them appearing once. Sequenced material: PBMCs. V gene TRBV5-1 combines with J gene TRBJ1-2; 8 bases are a match to TRBD1. The sequence was collected from a woman between 18 and 29 years old in good health and CMV-seronegative. In nucleotides, the CDR3 is TGCGCCAGCAGCACAGGACAGGGATCCTATGGCTACACCTTC. Protein product: CASSTGQGSYGYTF.